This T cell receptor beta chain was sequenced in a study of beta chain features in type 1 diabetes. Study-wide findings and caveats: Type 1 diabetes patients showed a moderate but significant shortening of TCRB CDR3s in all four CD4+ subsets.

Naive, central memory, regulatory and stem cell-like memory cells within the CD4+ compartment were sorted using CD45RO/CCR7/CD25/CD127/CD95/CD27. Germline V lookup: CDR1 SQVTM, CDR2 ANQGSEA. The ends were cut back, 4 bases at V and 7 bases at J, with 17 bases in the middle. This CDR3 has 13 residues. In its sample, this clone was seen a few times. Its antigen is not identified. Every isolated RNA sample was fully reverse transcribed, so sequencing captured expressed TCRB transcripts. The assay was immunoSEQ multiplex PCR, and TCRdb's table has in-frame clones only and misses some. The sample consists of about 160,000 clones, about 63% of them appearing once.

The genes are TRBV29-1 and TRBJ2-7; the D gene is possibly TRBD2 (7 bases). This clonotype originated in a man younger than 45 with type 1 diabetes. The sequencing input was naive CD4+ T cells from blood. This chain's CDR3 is CSVARRGAREQYF. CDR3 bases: TGCAGCGTTGCCCGCCGGGGGGCAAGGGAGCAGTACTTC.